Listed below are T cell receptor beta chains from one sample, sequenced in a study of T cell repertoires and Cas9 in healthy adults. Using immunoSEQ multiplex PCR, the repertoire was profiled, and TCRdb retains in-frame clones only, with some absent. Of some 15,000 clones in the sample, 75% to 90% are singletons; the top ten hold 2% to 2.5%. Sequencing used Tregs (CD4+, CD25+, CD127-, CD137-, CD154-) from PBMCs; culture status not recorded. These receptors all stem from a human donor in good health. Each CDR3 is given with its conserved first and last residue. D genes are given only for firm matches. Part of the rows lack a size; the others show once, few, many or a class for expanded clones.

v_gene	j_gene	len	d_gene	abundance	CDR3nt	CDR3aa
TRBV30	TRBJ2-2	14	.	once	TGTGCCTGGAGGGAGCAGGGCGACACCGGGGAGCTGTTTTTT	CAWREQGDTGELFF
TRBV4-1	TRBJ1-2	16	.	.	TGCGCCAGCAGCCAAGAGTGGACCGGGGCGCCCTATGGCTACACCTTC	CASSQEWTGAPYGYTF
TRBV18	TRBJ2-7	14	TRBD1	.	TGTGCCAGCTCACCCGGACAGGTCTCCTACGAGCAGTACTTC	CASSPGQVSYEQYF
TRBV6-5	TRBJ2-7	15	TRBD1	.	TGTGCCAGCAGCAGACACGGGACAGGGGCCTACGAGCAGTACTTC	CASSRHGTGAYEQYF
TRBV11-3	TRBJ1-5	16	.	.	TGTGCCAGCATTATTGACAGCAACCCAAGCAATCAGCCCCAGCATTTT	CASIIDSNPSNQPQHF
TRBV4-2	TRBJ1-2	16	TRBD1	.	TGTGCCAGCAGCCAAGATGGGGGGGACAGGGCCTATGGCTACACCTTC	CASSQDGGDRAYGYTF
TRBV6-1	TRBJ2-7	11	.	.	TGTGCCAGCAGGGAGGCCTACGAGCAGTACTTC	CASREAYEQYF
TRBV6-5	TRBJ2-3	14	.	.	TGTGCCAGCAGTTGGTCCCAGATCACAGATACGCAGTATTTT	CASSWSQITDTQYF
TRBV6-1	TRBJ1-1	14	.	.	TGTGCCAGCAGTCGCCGGGACGGGGACACTGAAGCTTTCTTT	CASSRRDGDTEAFF
TRBV6-6	TRBJ2-2	11	.	.	TGTGCCAGCAGAAACACCGGGGAGCTGTTTTTT	CASRNTGELFF
TRBV5-4	TRBJ2-7	11	.	.	TGTGCCAGCAGCTTCCGGGACGTGCAGTACTTC	CASSFRDVQYF
TRBV6-5	TRBJ1-2	13	.	.	TGTGCCAGCAGTTACATTCCGGGTGATGGCTACACCTTC	CASSYIPGDGYTF
TRBV11-2	TRBJ1-3	13	.	.	TGTGCCAGCGGTTTCAACTCTGGAAACACCATATATTTT	CASGFNSGNTIYF
TRBV9	TRBJ2-1	17	TRBD2	.	TGTGCCAGCAGCGTAGGGACTAGCGGGGAGTCCTTAAATGAGCAGTTCTTC	CASSVGTSGESLNEQFF
TRBV7-9	TRBJ2-6	11	.	.	TGTGCAGGGGCTGGGGCCAACGTCCTGACTTTC	CAGAGANVLTF
TRBV9	TRBJ1-2	13	.	once	TGTGCCAGCAGCGTAGATCCCGACTATGGCTACACCTTC	CASSVDPDYGYTF
TRBV28	TRBJ1-4	17	.	.	TGTGCCAGCATAGAGGCCGGGACGCCAAGAACTAATGAAAAACTGTTTTTT	CASIEAGTPRTNEKLFF
TRBV27	TRBJ2-3	14	TRBD1	.	TGTGCCAGCAGTTGGGACAGGTTGGCAGATACGCAGTATTTT	CASSWDRLADTQYF
TRBV2	TRBJ2-1	14	.	.	TGTGCCAGCGTCGGAACGGGACCATACAATGAGCAGTTCTTC	CASVGTGPYNEQFF
TRBV7-2	TRBJ2-6	16	.	.	TGTGCCAGCAGCTTATGGCGGAGCTCTGGGGCCAACGTCCTGACTTTC	CASSLWRSSGANVLTF
TRBV14	TRBJ2-5	15	TRBD2	.	TGTGCCAGCAGCCCTGGACTAGCTCTACGAGAGACCCAGTACTTC	CASSPGLALRETQYF
TRBV2	TRBJ2-2	15	.	.	TGTGCCAGCAGTGAATTGCGCGGGAACACCGGGGAGCTGTTTTTT	CASSELRGNTGELFF
TRBV9	TRBJ1-1	14	.	.	TGTGCCAGCAGCGTAGTCCTCGGACGCACTGAAGCTTTCTTT	CASSVVLGRTEAFF
TRBV7-9	TRBJ1-4	14	.	.	TGTGCCAGCAGCTTAAGTTCGACTAATGAAAAACTGTTTTTT	CASSLSSTNEKLFF
TRBV28	TRBJ2-7	11	.	.	TGTGCCAGCCGAGGGTTTTACGAGCAGTACTTC	CASRGFYEQYF
TRBV5-1	TRBJ2-3	11	.	once	TGCGCCAGCAGCGATTATAATACGCAGTATTTT	CASSDYNTQYF
TRBV19	TRBJ1-2	17	TRBD1	.	TGTGCCAGTTCCATCTGGGACAGGGGCGCAGGGGTCCATGGCTACACCTTC	CASSIWDRGAGVHGYTF
TRBV5-1	TRBJ2-5	14	TRBD2	.	TGCGCCAGCAGAGTAGTAGCGGGGGAAGAGACCCAGTACTTC	CASRVVAGEETQYF
TRBV5-1	TRBJ2-3	14	.	.	TGCGCCAGCAGCTTGGATACCAGGCCAGATACGCAGTATTTT	CASSLDTRPDTQYF
TRBV7-6	TRBJ2-3	14	.	.	TGTGCCAGCAGCTTGGGACTGAGCACAGATACGCAGTATTTT	CASSLGLSTDTQYF
TRBV5-1	TRBJ2-7	14	.	.	TGCGCCAGCAGCTTACAGGTGAGCTCCTACGAGCAGTACTTC	CASSLQVSSYEQYF
TRBV6-6	TRBJ1-1	11	.	.	TGTGCCAGCAGCGTAGGGGGTTTAGCTTTCTTT	CASSVGGLAFF
TRBV5-1	TRBJ2-2	15	TRBD1	.	TGCGCCAGCAGCGCAGGGACAGTAAGAACCGGGGAGCTGTTTTTT	CASSAGTVRTGELFF
TRBV29-1	TRBJ1-1	11	.	.	TGCAGCGTTGTCGGAGGAGATGAAGCTTTCTTT	CSVVGGDEAFF
TRBV6-1	TRBJ1-2	14	TRBD1	.	TGTGCCAGCAGTCCTAGGACAGGAGGGTATGGCTACACCTTC	CASSPRTGGYGYTF
TRBV5-1	TRBJ2-7	14	.	.	TGCGCCAGCAGCTTGGGAGGCACCCCCTACGAGCAGTACTTC	CASSLGGTPYEQYF
TRBV18	TRBJ2-5	15	.	.	TGTGCCAGCTCACCAGTGGCAGGGAGAGGTGAGACCCAGTACTTC	CASSPVAGRGETQYF
TRBV4-1	TRBJ1-5	15	.	once	TGCGCCAGCAGCCAAGATCTAGGTTTTGTACAGCCCCAGCATTTT	CASSQDLGFVQPQHF
TRBV5-1	TRBJ1-2	17	.	few	TGCGCCAGCAGCTTGGGTCAGGGGCGGCCCCTTGACTATGGCTACACCTTC	CASSLGQGRPLDYGYTF
TRBV21-1	TRBJ2-5	19	.	.	TGTGCCAGCAGCAAGGATACCGGGACTAGCGGGGGGGTGGCGGAGACCCAGTACTTC	CASSKDTGTSGGVAETQYF
TRBV7-9	TRBJ2-5	15	.	.	TGTGCCAGCAGTTACTCGGGGTCCTCGGGAGAGACCCAGTACTTC	CASSYSGSSGETQYF
TRBV19	TRBJ1-1	13	.	.	TGTGCCAGTAGTATCCGCGGGAACACTGAAGCTTTCTTT	CASSIRGNTEAFF
TRBV7-2	TRBJ2-5	14	.	once	TGTGCCAGCAGCTTAAGAGTCACACAAGAGACCCAGTACTTC	CASSLRVTQETQYF
TRBV10-3	TRBJ1-6	14	TRBD1	few	TGTGCCATCAGTGAAGAGGGGGCTAGCTCACCCCTCCACTTT	CAISEEGASSPLHF
TRBV6-6	TRBJ2-7	11	.	.	TGTGCCAGCAGGGGGTCCTACGAGCAGTACTTC	CASRGSYEQYF
TRBV6-5	TRBJ2-7	13	.	.	TGTGCCAGCAGTGGACTGTTGACCTACGAGCAGTACTTC	CASSGLLTYEQYF
TRBV7-2	TRBJ2-7	13	.	.	TGTGCCAGCAGCCCCCTTGACTCCTACGAGCAGTACTTC	CASSPLDSYEQYF
TRBV5-1	TRBJ1-3	13	TRBD1	.	TGCGCCAGCAGCTCTGGACAGGGGGACACCATATATTTT	CASSSGQGDTIYF
TRBV6-1	TRBJ1-4	14	.	.	TGTGCCAGCAGTGAGGAGGGTTCGGGTGAAAAACTGTTTTTT	CASSEEGSGEKLFF
TRBV10-3	TRBJ1-2	14	TRBD1	.	TGTGCCATCAGACAGGGGTCGGGTGACTATGGCTACACCTTC	CAIRQGSGDYGYTF
TRBV7-1	TRBJ1-2	13	.	.	TGTGCCAGCAGCCCACAGGGAACGGCTGGCTACACCTTC	CASSPQGTAGYTF
TRBV28	TRBJ1-1	16	.	.	TGTGCCAGCTTGCCCCCAGTCGGTGGGTCGACCACTGAAGCTTTCTTT	CASLPPVGGSTTEAFF
TRBV6-5	TRBJ2-7	15	TRBD1	.	TGTGCCAGCAGGGGCCGGGACAGGGCTAGCTACGAGCAGTACTTC	CASRGRDRASYEQYF
TRBV2	TRBJ1-5	17	TRBD1	once	TGTGCCAGCAGGCGGGGGTTGAGGGACAGGGTGAATCAGCCCCAGCATTTT	CASRRGLRDRVNQPQHF
TRBV7-9	TRBJ1-4	18	.	.	TGTGCCAGCAGCTTAGCCTCGACGACACTTGCAACTAATGAAAAACTGTTTTTT	CASSLASTTLATNEKLFF
TRBV6-1	TRBJ2-7	13	.	.	TGTGCCAGCAGTGATCCCAACAGGGACGAGCAGTACTTC	CASSDPNRDEQYF
TRBV2	TRBJ2-1	13	.	.	TGTGCCAGCAGTGACTTCGGACGTCAAGAGCAGTTCTTC	CASSDFGRQEQFF